Following are 19 T cell receptor beta chains from one sample sequenced in a study of OX40 agonist ivuxolimab in advanced cancers. TCRdb's copy holds only in-frame clones and misses some; the assay was immunoSEQ multiplex PCR. The sample carries about 75,000 clones, roughly nine tenths recorded once. The sequencing used CD4+ or CD8+ T cells sorted from blood, collected in a trial of the OX40 agonist ivuxolimab. Every receptor here comes from an adult with an advanced solid tumor such as melanoma, head and neck, liver or kidney cancer.

This chain connects TRBV29-1 to TRBJ2-7; D uncertain. The germline gives CDR1 SQVTM, CDR2 ANQGSEA. The CDR3 has 14 residues. V shed 2 bases and J shed 0 bases, with 11 bases lying between them. CDR3 region: CSVEMGDGSYEQYF. In DNA, the CDR3 is TGCAGCGTTGAAATGGGTGACGGCTCCTACGAGCAGTACTTC.

The chain combines TRBV7-2 with TRBJ2-3, with a possible D match to TRBD1 (6 bases). V lost 5 bases and J lost 2, with 23 bases in between. There are 18 residues in the CDR3. CDR1 is SGHTA, CDR2 FQGNSA, per germline. Here the CDR3 DNA reads TGTGCCAGCAGCACCAGGGGTTTGGGGGAAGGGGACACAGATACGCAGTATTTT. Translation: CASSTRGLGEGDTDTQYF.

The chain couples TRBV4-1 to TRBJ1-4, with D unresolved. Trimming took 1 base from V and 0 from J, leaving 12 bases between them. Germline V gene lookup returns CDR1 MGHRA and CDR2 YSYEKL. The CDR3 is 17 residues long. The CDR3 DNA reads as TGCGCCAGCAGCCAAGTGGCCCTGAGTGCAACTAATGAAAAACTGTTTTTT. Its protein product is CASSQVALSATNEKLFF.

The chain couples TRBV5-1 to TRBJ2-1; 13 nucleotides agree with TRBD2. This CDR3 is 14 amino acids long. V shed 5 bases and J 4 bases; nucleotides not matched to a gene: 0. Germline CDR1 SGHRS, CDR2 YFSETQ. CDR3 protein: CASRTSGGYNEQFF. The CDR3 region has the DNA TGCGCCAGCAGGACTAGCGGGGGGTACAATGAGCAGTTCTTC.

This chain joins TRBV28 and TRBJ2-3, with 7 bases aligning to TRBD1. The CDR3 contains 15 residues. Germline values: CDR1 MDHEN, CDR2 SYDVKM. Trimming removed 6 bases from V and 4 bases from J; junction bases left unmatched: 10. CDR3 sequence: CASSSLTGDPDTQYF. The CDR3, as DNA: TGTGCCAGCAGCTCCTTAACAGGGGACCCAGATACGCAGTATTTT.

This clone was observed a single time. V usage is TRBV7-2 and J usage is TRBJ1-2, with 7 nucleotides matching TRBD1. The V gene end was trimmed by 1 base and the J gene end by 1 base; junction bases not matched to a gene: 12. The germline V gene has CDR1 SGHTA and CDR2 FQGNSA. This CDR3 is built from 18 residues. Here the CDR3 DNA reads TGTGCCAGCAGCTTAGTAGCCGCCCGACAGGGTAATAACTATGGCTACACCTTC. It translates to CASSLVAARQGNNYGYTF.

This sequence joins TRBV6-1 and TRBJ2-1, with D possibly TRBD2 on 7 matching bases. V lost 4 bases and J 8 bases, leaving 12 bases between the germline ends. CDR1 MNHNS and CDR2 SASEGT come from the germline V gene. This CDR3 contains 13 residues. The CDR3 region is CASSAEGGDEQFF. In nucleotides, the CDR3 is TGTGCCAGCAGTGCAGAAGGGGGGGATGAGCAGTTCTTC.

The V gene is TRBV5-1, the J gene TRBJ2-5; the D gene is possibly TRBD2 (5 bases). Trimming stripped 6 bases from V and 2 bases from J, with 20 bases between. Germline V gene lookup returns CDR1 SGHRS and CDR2 YFSETQ. This CDR3 contains 16 residues. In nucleotides, the CDR3 is TGCGCCAGCACCCCCCTCGCGCTGGGGAGTCAAGAGACCCAGTACTTC. It encodes CASTPLALGSQETQYF.

The chain uses TRBV7-2 and TRBJ1-6; maybe TRBD1 (6 bases). This CDR3 has 13 residues. Germline values: CDR1 SGHTA, CDR2 FQGNSA. V lost 6 bases, J lost 14 bases, and 17 bases lay in between. CDR3 bases: TGTGCCAGCAGACGGGACACCCTCGCGTCCCTCCACTTT. This translates into CASRRDTLASLHF.

This sequence joins TRBV25-1 and TRBJ1-5; tentative D call: TRBD1 (5 bases). Germline-derived CDR1 and CDR2 are MGHDK and SYGVNS. Trimming pared 2 bases from V and 2 bases from J, leaving 10 bases between. The CDR3 is 15 residues long. This CDR3 reads CASSEGGGGNQPQHF. The CDR3 bases are TGTGCCAGCAGTGAAGGGGGTGGGGGCAATCAGCCCCAGCATTTT.

The chain employs TRBV7-9 and TRBJ1-1, with TRBD1 matching 7 bases. Germline V gives CDR1 SEHNR, CDR2 FQNEAQ (reference sequence). Trimming cost V 6 bases and J 3 bases; bases outside gene matches: 19. This CDR3 is built from 18 residues. CDR3 nucleotides: TGTGCCAGCAGACCAAGACAGGGTGGGGTCAGTCGGGACACTGAAGCTTTCTTT. Its protein is CASRPRQGGVSRDTEAFF.

In this sample, this clone turned up a few times. Germline is not matched at one junction end, which may reflect a read error. V is TRBV20-1 and J is TRBJ1-5; D not resolved. The CDR3 has 11 residues. Germline-derived CDR1 and CDR2 are DFQATT and SNEGSKA (reference sequence). CDR3 protein: CSARDPPTGVF. CDR3 sequence (DNA): TGCAGTGCTAGAGATCCCCCGACCGGGGTTTTT.

This chain joins TRBV19 and TRBJ2-5; D gene ambiguous. Trimming left V 3 bases short and J 5 bases short, with 10 bases between. This CDR3 has 13 residues. Germline V lookup: CDR1 LNHDA, CDR2 SQIVND (reference sequence). CDR3 region: CASSIIGTETQYF. The CDR3 coding sequence is TGTGCCAGTAGTATCATAGGAACTGAGACCCAGTACTTC.

Points on this clone: Other DNA sequences of this sample code for an identical CDR3. The chain couples TRBV19 to TRBJ2-1, with D possibly TRBD2 on 5 matching bases. The V gene's germline CDR1 is LNHDA and CDR2 SQIVND (reference sequence). The CDR3 contains 14 residues. Trimming shortened V by 5 bases and J by 7 bases, and 15 bases separated the two germline ends. The CDR3 loop is CASSSRGRGNEQFF. Written as DNA, the CDR3 is TGTGCCAGTAGTTCACGGGGTCGAGGGAATGAGCAGTTCTTC.

The V call is TRBV7-2, the J call TRBJ2-7, with D unresolved. The germline V and J ends were trimmed by 5 bases and 2 bases, with 7 bases remaining between them. CDR3 size: 12 residues. Germline assignment: CDR1 SGHTA and CDR2 FQGNSA. CDR3 region: CASSIGPYEQYF. The CDR3 DNA reads as TGTGCCAGCAGCATAGGGCCCTACGAGCAGTACTTC. The full variable domain, with the rest looked up from reference TRBV7-2 and TRBJ2-7, is GAGVSQSPSNKVTEKGKDVELRCDPISGHTALYWYRQSLGQGLEFLIYFQGNSAPDKSGLPSDRFSAERTGGSVSTLTIQRTQQEDSAVYLCASSIGPYEQYFGPGTRLTVT.

This chain connects TRBV5-4 to TRBJ2-2, with TRBD1 as a possible D gene (6 bases). V was shortened by 0 bases and J by 4 bases, with 10 bases between the two germline ends. Germline V gene sequence: CDR1 SGHNT, CDR2 YYREEE (reference sequence). CDR3 length: 15 residues. The CDR3 here is CASSLGRTATGELFF. The DNA for the CDR3 is TGTGCCAGCAGCTTGGGTCGGACAGCCACCGGGGAGCTGTTTTTT.

J is TRBJ2-7 and V is TRBV5-1; D is undetermined. The germline CDR1 and CDR2 sequences are SGHRS and YFSETQ. CDR3 length: 12 residues. V was trimmed by 5 bases and J by 3 bases, leaving 9 bases between them. CDR3 protein: CASRAAFYEQYF. The CDR3 nucleotides read TGCGCCAGCAGGGCGGCTTTCTACGAGCAGTACTTC.

The V call is TRBV27, the J call TRBJ2-5, with 11 bases that match TRBD2. The tail of the sequence fits TRBJ2-7 better, so the J call may be wrong. The CDR3 is 15 amino acids. Germline loops: CDR1 MNHEY, CDR2 SMNVEV (reference sequence). CDR3 in amino acids: CASGLAGGYNYEQYF. In DNA form, the CDR3 reads TGTGCGAGCGGGCTAGCGGGAGGCTACAACTACGAGCAGTACTTC.

This chain uses TRBV15 with TRBJ1-1, with 9 nucleotides matching TRBD1. The germline gives CDR1 LNHNV, CDR2 YYDKDF (reference sequence). V shed 0 bases, J shed 5 bases, and the junction held 7 bases outside the gene matches. CDR3 size: 16 residues. CDR3 DNA sequence: TGTGCCACCAGCAGAGATACAGGGGGCGTATGGACTGAAGCTTTCTTT. Its protein product is CATSRDTGGVWTEAFF.